This is a list of T cell receptor beta chains from one sample in a study of molecular identifiers for immune sequencing clone quantification. From the PCR reads, TCRdb called clonotypes with MiXCR, one entry per CDR3 protein. The table includes 550,000 to 750,000 distinct CDR3 sequences, 20% detected once. The sample taken for sequencing was naive CD8+ T cells from blood, with Jurkat cell RNA spiked in. Source of these receptors: a human donor in good health. Some libraries in this study had Jurkat cell RNA spiked in. Each CDR3 is given with its conserved first and last residue. The order of the fields is V gene, J gene, D gene, clone size, CDR3 protein, CDR3 DNA. D genes are given only for firm matches. Rows may omit the clone size; those that give it use once, few, many or a size class.

TRBV7-9,TRBJ2-3,NA,many,CASSVSGQGGMDTQYF,TGTGCCAGCAGCGTCTCAGGACAGGGAGGGATGGATACGCAGTATTTT
TRBV24-1,TRBJ2-2,TRBD1,NA,CATSDPPQGAYTGELFF,TGTGCCACCAGTGACCCCCCTCAGGGGGCCTACACCGGGGAGCTGTTTTTT
TRBV4-1,TRBJ2-7,TRBD2,NA,CASSQGLADTYEQYF,TGCGCCAGCAGCCAAGGCCTAGCGGATACCTACGAGCAGTACTTC
TRBV11-2,TRBJ2-2,NA,many,CASSLWGAESTGELFF,TGTGCCAGCAGCTTATGGGGGGCTGAAAGCACCGGGGAGCTGTTTTTT
TRBV28,TRBJ2-1,NA,few,CASSFSENSYNEQFF,TGTGCCAGCAGTTTTTCAGAGAACTCCTACAATGAGCAGTTCTTC
TRBV5-6,TRBJ2-1,NA,NA,CAGSSGASGYNEQFF,TGTGCCGGCAGTTCGGGGGCTAGCGGTTACAATGAGCAGTTCTTC
TRBV11-2,TRBJ2-1,NA,few,CATHRAYNEQFF,TGTGCCACCCACAGGGCCTACAATGAGCAGTTCTTC
TRBV20-1,TRBJ2-7,NA,many,CSARVSAGYSYEQYF,TGCAGTGCTAGAGTATCGGCAGGGTACTCCTACGAGCAGTACTTC
TRBV2,TRBJ1-5,TRBD1,many,CASSGDREGDQPQHF,TGTGCCAGCAGCGGGGACAGGGAAGGCGATCAGCCCCAGCATTTT
TRBV7-7,TRBJ2-5,NA,many,CASNPRTGNLETQYF,TGTGCTAGCAACCCACGTACAGGGAACCTAGAGACCCAGTACTTC
TRBV3-1,TRBJ2-7,TRBD1,few,CASSQSGQGLSSYEQYF,TGTGCCAGCAGCCAATCGGGACAGGGCCTAAGCTCCTACGAGCAGTACTTC
TRBV30,TRBJ2-7,NA,few,CAWSVSAYEQCF,TGTGCCTGGAGTGTTAGCGCCTACGAGCAGTGCTTC
TRBV7-2,TRBJ2-5,NA,many,CASSSDLYQETQYF,TGTGCCAGCAGCTCGGACCTATATCAAGAGACCCAGTACTTC
TRBV19,TRBJ2-3,TRBD2,many,CASSSSGGGLDTQYF,TGTGCCAGTAGTAGTAGCGGGGGGGGGTTGGATACGCAGTATTTT
TRBV12-3/TRBV12-4,TRBJ1-4,NA,NA,CASSAQFGANEKLFF,TGTGCCAGCAGTGCACAATTCGGGGCTAATGAAAAACTGTTTTTT
TRBV11-2,TRBJ1-4,NA,few,CASSLKGTGGEKLFF,TGTGCCAGCAGCTTGAAGGGCACCGGCGGTGAAAAACTGTTTTTT
TRBV20-1,TRBJ2-7,NA,many,CSARALTDSFRYEQYF,TGCAGTGCTAGAGCTTTAACGGACAGTTTTCGGTACGAGCAGTACTTC
TRBV30,TRBJ1-5,TRBD1,few,CAWSPGQGNQPQHF,TGTGCCTGGAGCCCGGGACAGGGGAATCAGCCCCAGCATTTT
TRBV12-5,TRBJ1-2,TRBD1,few,CASGGRDRGLYGYTF,TGTGCTAGTGGTGGCCGGGACAGAGGATTATATGGCTACACCTTC
TRBV19,TRBJ2-1,NA,many,CASSIASSYNEQFF,TGTGCCAGTAGTATAGCCAGCTCCTACAATGAGCAGTTCTTC
TRBV7-8,TRBJ2-5,NA,many,CASSLALHTPNQETQYF,TGTGCCAGCAGCTTAGCTCTGCATACCCCCAATCAAGAGACCCAGTACTTC
TRBV25-1,TRBJ1-6,NA,many,CASSGTGFSSPLHF,TGTGCCAGCAGTGGAACAGGGTTTAGTTCACCCCTCCACTTT
TRBV6-2/TRBV6-3,TRBJ1-5,TRBD1,many,CASSSGQGYQPQHF,TGTGCCAGCAGTTCTGGACAGGGGTATCAGCCCCAGCATTTT
TRBV9,TRBJ2-3,TRBD1,many,CASSVDELGTGRSDTQYF,TGTGCCAGCAGCGTAGACGAATTGGGGACAGGTCGCTCAGATACGCAGTATTTT
TRBV6-1,TRBJ1-5,NA,many,CASSENGGMRQPQHF,TGTGCCAGCAGTGAAAACGGGGGTATGCGTCAGCCCCAGCATTTT
TRBV20-1,TRBJ2-7,TRBD2,many,CSAPSAGGPYEQYF,TGCAGTGCTCCTTCGGCGGGAGGCCCCTACGAGCAGTACTTC
TRBV7-9,TRBJ2-4,NA,many,CASSSYLAVAKNIQYF,TGTGCCAGCAGCTCCTACCTCGCTGTAGCCAAAAACATTCAGTACTTC